Below are 25 T cell receptor beta chains sequenced from a single sample in a study of blood T cells in healthy people across ages. Then a second PCR, running roughly 6 to 12 cycles, was carried out with a sample-barcoded 5' primer and a J-beta primer mix. In TCRdb, the 5' RACE reads were re-called with MiXCR into one record per CDR3 protein. Of 1.5 million to 2 million distinct CDR3 sequences listed, roughly 50% were seen once; the top ten hold over 2%. Material for sequencing was blood. The receptors here all came from a woman aged 40 to 50 in good health.

This clonotype was picked up one time. The genes are TRBV4-3 and TRBJ2-4; 8 nucleotides align to TRBD1. Germline trimming cut 1 base from V and 6 bases from J; bases unmatched to any gene: 8. In germline, CDR1 is LGHNA, CDR2 YSLEER. CDR3 length: 16 residues. As DNA, the CDR3 is TGCGCCAGCAGCCAAGCGGCGTCGGGGACAGGAAACATTCAGTACTTC. Translation: CASSQAASGTGNIQYF.

This clonotype turned up a few times. The chain has TRBV20-1 and TRBJ2-3, with a possible D match to TRBD1 (6 bases). Deletions cut 7 bases from V and 3 bases from J, with 23 bases between. This CDR3 contains 16 residues. Germline values: CDR1 DFQATT, CDR2 SNEGSKA (reference sequence). CDR3: CSVPLQGGNPTDTQYF. CDR3 nucleotide sequence: TGCAGTGTACCGCTGCAAGGGGGAAACCCTACAGATACGCAGTATTTT.

V is TRBV5-1 and J is TRBJ2-7; D possibly matches TRBD1 or TRBD2 (7 bases each). The CDR3 consists of 15 residues. CDR1 and CDR2 from the germline V gene are SGHRS and YFSETQ. V lost 4 bases and J 3 bases, leaving 17 bases between the germline ends. The CDR3 nucleotides are TGCGCCAGCAGCCCGGGAGGAGGGGGCGGCTACGAGCAGTACTTC. It yields the protein CASSPGGGGGYEQYF.

This sequence joins TRBV6-5 and TRBJ1-2; the D is unclear. The germline V gene has CDR1 MNHEY and CDR2 SVGAGI. The CDR3 has 14 residues. V lost 7 bases and J lost 7, with 19 bases in between. The CDR3 reads CASTNGWVRVGYTF. The CDR3 DNA reads as TGTGCCAGCACCAACGGATGGGTTCGAGTTGGCTACACCTTC.

The J gene is TRBJ2-3, the V gene TRBV4-1, with 7 bases that match TRBD2. CDR1 is MGHRA, CDR2 YSYEKL, per germline. The CDR3 has 17 residues. The V gene end was trimmed by 3 bases and the J gene end by 0 bases; junction bases not matched to a gene: 9. CDR3 amino acids: CASSQKSGGGSTDTQYF. CDR3 DNA: TGCGCCAGCAGCCAGAAGTCCGGCGGGGGAAGCACAGATACGCAGTATTTT.

The chain is built from TRBV25-1 and TRBJ1-5, with D maybe TRBD1 (6 bases). Trimming stripped 5 bases from V and 4 bases from J, with 12 bases between. Germline values: CDR1 MGHDK, CDR2 SYGVNS. The CDR3 is 14 amino acids. In DNA form, the CDR3 reads TGTGCCAGCAGTACGACCGGGACAAATCAGCCCCAGCATTTT. This codes for CASSTTGTNQPQHF.

The count of this clonotype is one. The V call is TRBV4-2, the J call TRBJ1-1; D unresolved. V dropped 4 bases and J dropped 7 bases, with 10 bases sitting between them. Germline CDR1 LGHNA, CDR2 YNFKEQ. The CDR3 is made up of 12 amino acids. CDR3 DNA: TGTGCCAGCAGCCCTGGACCATTTGAAGCTTTCTTT. As protein: CASSPGPFEAFF.

V is TRBV6-2 or TRBV6-3 and J is TRBJ2-1; the D call may be TRBD1 or TRBD2 (6 bases each). Trimming cost V 4 bases and J 4 bases, with 38 bases left between them. Germline lookup yields CDR1 MNHEY and CDR2 SVGEGT. The CDR3 covers 23 residues. Here the CDR3 DNA reads TGTGCCAGCAGTTCGATCCCCCGGGGCACTAGAGAGGGGGGCCTGTGGGCTTACAATGAGCAGTTCTTC. It specifies CASSSIPRGTREGGLWAYNEQFF.

This clonotype was found many times. This chain uses TRBV29-1 with TRBJ2-7; tentative D call: TRBD1 (5 bases). The CDR3 is 13 residues long. Germline loops: CDR1 SQVTM, CDR2 ANQGSEA. The ends were cut back, 6 bases at V and 2 bases at J, with 14 bases in the middle. The CDR3 loop reads CSVARTGAYEQYF. In DNA form, the CDR3 reads TGCAGCGTGGCAAGAACAGGAGCCTACGAGCAGTACTTC.

The sample holds a few counts of this clonotype. The chain carries TRBV20-1 and TRBJ2-5, with D perhaps TRBD1 (5 bases). Between the trimmed V and J ends, which lost 3 bases and 2 bases, there was a span of 10 bases. The germline V gene has CDR1 DFQATT and CDR2 SNEGSKA (reference sequence). There are 13 residues in the CDR3. The CDR3 spells CSASQGRQETQYF. The CDR3 bases are TGCAGTGCTAGCCAGGGTAGACAAGAGACCCAGTACTTC.

J is TRBJ2-5 and V is TRBV29-1; D not certain. The CDR3 has 10 amino acids. Germline V gene sequence: CDR1 SQVTM, CDR2 ANQGSEA. V was cut by 4 bases and J by 11 bases, with 11 bases left in between. The CDR3 DNA reads TGCAGCGTTGTCCGGAATGAGCAGTACTTC. Its protein is CSVVRNEQYF. The entire variable domain, with the rest obtained from reference TRBV29-1 and TRBJ2-5, is as follows: SAVISQKPSRDICQRGTSLTIQCQVDSQVTMMFWYRQQPGQSLTLIATANQGSEATYESGFVIDKFPISRPNLTFSTLTVSNMSPEDSSIYLCSVVRNEQYFGPGTRLLVL.

The chain recombines TRBV5-1 with TRBJ2-7; D is unclear. Germline loops: CDR1 SGHRS, CDR2 YFSETQ. V was shortened by 3 bases and J by 5 bases, with 21 bases between the two germline ends. This CDR3 has 16 residues. CDR3 residues: CASSSGSARVLNEQYF. The CDR3 nucleotides read TGCGCCAGCAGCTCCGGGTCAGCCCGGGTTCTAAACGAGCAGTACTTC.

This chain links TRBV7-2 with TRBJ2-6; D is tentatively TRBD1 or TRBD2 (5 bases each). From germline, CDR1 is SGHTA and CDR2 FQGNSA. CDR3 length equals 19 residues. The V end was cut by 0 bases, the J end by 1 base, with 16 bases between. The CDR3 loop reads CASSLALTGRTSGANVLTF. In DNA form, the CDR3 reads TGTGCCAGCAGCTTAGCGCTCACGGGACGAACTTCTGGGGCCAACGTCCTGACTTTC. The variable domain in full, completed from reference TRBV7-2 and TRBJ2-6, reads GAGVSQSPSNKVTEKGKDVELRCDPISGHTALYWYRQSLGQGLEFLIYFQGNSAPDKSGLPSDRFSAERTGGSVSTLTIQRTQQEDSAVYLCASSLALTGRTSGANVLTFGAGSRLTVL.

This clonotype was found a few times. This chain links TRBV3-1 with TRBJ2-6, with TRBD1 as a possible D gene (5 bases). V lost 4 bases and J 1 base, leaving 11 bases between the germline ends. Germline V gene sequence: CDR1 LGHDT, CDR2 YNNKEL (reference sequence). The CDR3 runs to 16 residues. CDR3 bases: TGTGCCAGCAGCCCGAAACAGGTATCTGGGGCCAACGTCCTGACTTTC. Residues: CASSPKQVSGANVLTF.

The V and J genes are TRBV7-2 and TRBJ1-1; no reliable D call. This CDR3 region has 12 residues. CDR1 SGHTA and CDR2 FQGNSA come from the germline V gene. Trimming removed 0 bases from V and 11 bases from J, with 10 bases in between. CDR3 in DNA: TGTGCCAGCAGCTTAGCGATCGGTGGGGCTTTCTTT. It yields the protein CASSLAIGGAFF.

The chain carries TRBV10-2 and TRBJ2-1; TRBD2 aligns across 9 bases. Germline V gives CDR1 WSHSY, CDR2 SAAADI. V lost 10 bases to trimming and J lost 12 bases; unmatched junction nucleotides: 13. This CDR3 has 13 amino acids. The CDR3 spells CATTSAGGRSQFF. The CDR3 DNA follows: TGCGCCACCACTTCGGCGGGGGGGCGCTCGCAGTTCTTC.

This clonotype was seen once. The CDR3 coding sequence is TGTGCCATCAGTGAGGACTTTCTTCGCTATGGCTACACCTTC. Translating gives CAISEDFLRYGYTF. The chain combines TRBV10-3 with TRBJ1-2; D unclear. Trimming took off 2 bases at V and 4 bases at J, with 11 bases between the two ends. The CDR3 sequence is 14 residues long. From germline, CDR1 is ENHRY and CDR2 SYGVKD.

This clonotype was counted only a few times. The chain couples TRBV3-1 to TRBJ2-5, with 10 bases matching TRBD2. Losses at the gene ends were 3 bases for V and 2 bases for J; bases not matched to a gene: 6. The CDR3 is made up of 16 amino acids. CDR1 is LGHDT and CDR2 is YNNKEL in the germline V gene (reference sequence). The CDR3 sequence is CASSHLLAGKQETQYF. The CDR3 coding sequence is TGTGCCAGCAGCCATTTACTAGCGGGGAAGCAAGAGACCCAGTACTTC.

The rearrangement uses TRBV7-8 and TRBJ2-1, with 7 nucleotides matching TRBD1. The V gene end was trimmed by 5 bases and the J gene end by 0 bases; junction bases not matched to a gene: 10. Germline lookup yields CDR1 SGHVS and CDR2 FQNEAQ. The CDR3 length is 17 residues. The CDR3 DNA reads TGTGCCAGCAGCCCTAGGGGGACAGCGAGCTCCTACAATGAGCAGTTCTTC. Its protein product is CASSPRGTASSYNEQFF.

The rearrangement uses TRBV7-8 and TRBJ2-4; D not certain. Trimming shortened V by 1 base and J by 0 bases, and 13 bases separated the two germline ends. The CDR3 length is 17 residues. Germline V gene lookup returns CDR1 SGHVS and CDR2 FQNEAQ. The CDR3 coding sequence is TGTGCCAGCAGCTTAGTCGCCTCACCCTTAGCCAAAAACATTCAGTACTTC. It yields the protein CASSLVASPLAKNIQYF.

This chain connects TRBV12-3 or TRBV12-4 to TRBJ2-5; 9 bases match TRBD1. V shed 1 base, J shed 1 base, and the junction held 13 bases outside the gene matches. The CDR3 runs to 19 residues. CDR3 nucleotides: TGTGCCAGCAGTTTAGTTACGGGATGGGACAGGGAATTCCAAGAGACCCAGTACTTC. It encodes CASSLVTGWDREFQETQYF.

This clonotype occurred a few times. The chain carries TRBV28 and TRBJ2-1; 14 bases match TRBD2. The CDR3 has 21 amino acids. Germline CDR1 reads MDHEN; CDR2 reads SYDVKM. Germline trimming cut 2 bases from V and 7 bases from J; bases unmatched to any gene: 19. CDR3 protein: CASSLPTTPGLAGVVVNEQFF. In nucleotides, the CDR3 is TGTGCCAGCAGTTTACCCACTACCCCGGGACTAGCGGGGGTAGTGGTTAATGAGCAGTTCTTC.

J is TRBJ1-4 and V is TRBV28; 9 bases match TRBD1. The J segment lost 7 bases and the V segment lost 7 bases, leaving 7 bases of the junction unmatched. The germline gives CDR1 MDHEN, CDR2 SYDVKM. This CDR3 contains 14 residues. The CDR3 loop is CASTPGTGREKLFF. Written as DNA, the CDR3 is TGTGCCAGCACCCCCGGGACAGGGCGTGAAAAACTGTTTTTT.

This clonotype was seen a handful of times. This rearrangement joins TRBV4-2 to TRBJ1-5; D call uncertain. CDR1 and CDR2 (germline): LGHNA, YNFKEQ. The CDR3 totals 14 residues. V was pared by 0 bases and J by 4 bases, with 7 bases between. This CDR3 is CASSQDGRNQPQHF. The CDR3 DNA sequence: TGTGCCAGCAGCCAAGATGGTAGGAATCAGCCCCAGCATTTT.

The chain is built from TRBV4-2 and TRBJ2-3; TRBD1 is a possible D gene (6 bases). V was trimmed by 2 bases and J by 3 bases, leaving 24 bases between them. Germline lookup yields CDR1 LGHNA and CDR2 YNFKEQ. The CDR3 extends over 19 amino acids. The CDR3 loop is CASSQLSLPGVSGTDTQYF. CDR3 in DNA: TGTGCCAGCAGCCAATTAAGTCTTCCAGGGGTCTCTGGGACAGATACGCAGTATTTT.